What follows are 5 T cell receptor beta chains derived from one specimen sequenced in a study of T cell responses to AZD1222 COVID-19 vaccine. Only in-frame clones appear in the TCRdb table, and some are missing; sequencing was by immunoSEQ multiplex PCR. Here the sample spans 150,000 to 200,000 clones, 85% to 90% being singletons. The sequencing here drew on peripheral blood, taken on day 0 of AZD1222 vaccination. The receptor set was obtained from an adult in good health.

The chain carries TRBV7-8 and TRBJ2-3; 12 positions match TRBD2. There are 16 residues in the CDR3. In germline, CDR1 is SGHVS, CDR2 FQNEAQ. The trim removed 2 bases at V and 7 bases at J, leaving 7 bases unmatched. CDR3 in amino acids: CASSLRTSGEVNTQYF. The CDR3 nucleotides read TGTGCCAGCAGCTTACGGACTAGCGGGGAGGTGAATACGCAGTATTTT.

This clone was observed a single time. This chain links TRBV12-3 or TRBV12-4 with TRBJ1-3; D remains ambiguous. The CDR3 has 13 amino acids. The ends were cut back, 6 bases at V and 8 bases at J, with 14 bases in the middle. The CDR3 loop reads CASRGSAVDTIYF. In nucleotides, the CDR3 is TGTGCCAGCAGGGGTTCCGCTGTCGACACCATATATTTT.

The genes are TRBV6-5 and TRBJ2-7; D unresolved. The CDR3 sequence is 13 residues long. Germline lookup yields CDR1 MNHEY and CDR2 SVGAGI. The ends were cut back, 3 bases at V and 2 bases at J, with 8 bases in the middle. As DNA, the CDR3 is TGTGCCAGCAGTTATTCCAGAACCTACGAGCAGTACTTC. Encoded protein: CASSYSRTYEQYF.

The chain uses TRBV30 and TRBJ1-6; D is unclear. Looked up from germline, CDR1 is GTSNPN and CDR2 is SVGIG (reference sequence). The CDR3 consists of 13 residues. Trimming removed 1 base at V and 5 bases at J, with 6 bases between. DNA for the CDR3: TGTGCCTGGAGTGCGGCAGATAATTCACCCCTCCACTTT. This sequence encodes CAWSAADNSPLHF.

The rearrangement uses TRBV6-5 and TRBJ1-1; D is perhaps TRBD1 (5 bases). The germline V and J ends were trimmed by 6 bases and 5 bases, with 10 bases remaining between them. Germline V gene lookup returns CDR1 MNHEY and CDR2 SVGAGI. This CDR3 has 12 amino acids. CDR3 amino acids: CASSRRQTEAFF. The DNA for the CDR3 is TGTGCCAGCAGCCGCAGACAGACTGAAGCTTTCTTT.